The clone carrying this T cell receptor (beta chain) came up a few times. This record belongs to a study of beta chain features in type 1 diabetes. The isolated RNA, all of it, was reverse transcribed, so expressed TCRB transcripts were what got sequenced. Profiled with immunoSEQ multiplex PCR; TCRdb holds only in-frame clones, not every one. The sample consists of 130,000 to 150,000 clones, roughly 10% of them appearing once. Trimming at V came to 4 bases and at J to 0 bases, leaving 3 bases not matched to a gene. Germline V gene lookup returns CDR1 MNHEY and CDR2 SVGAGI. This CDR3 is 15 amino acids long.

The TCR was taken from a man younger than 35 in good health. The chain combines TRBV6-5 with TRBJ2-1, with TRBD1 identical over 7 bases. Sample: naive CD4+ T cells from blood. Here the CDR3 reads CASSLGQSSYNEQFF. The CDR3 coding sequence is TGTGCCAGCAGTTTGGGACAGAGCTCCTACAATGAGCAGTTCTTC.